This T cell receptor beta chain originates from a study of shared T cell receptors in the human thymus (dated by TCRdb to about 2021). Concerning the study at large: The study examined how the human thymus generates shared, self-reactive T-cell receptor alpha chains.

The germline ends are 15 bases apart after V is trimmed by 2 bases and J by 9 bases. The germline V gene provides CDR1 SGDLS and CDR2 YYNGEE. The CDR3 sequence holds 14 residues, the cysteine and phenylalanine included. Just CDR3 DNA is preserved here, 42 bases in frame from base 1. Libraries came from the immunoSEQ multiplex PCR assay. TCRdb holds this immuneACCESS table with in-frame rearrangements only. Some clones are missing; in checked studies, unresolved V genes explain under half, and the rest has no known cause. This sample holds 700,000 to 750,000 clones; over 75% were observed only once. The top ten clones comprise roughly 0.01% of the sample. A note on this clone: It has no known antigen specificity. No much larger clone is present one base from it, and per-base qualities are unavailable.

This same sample was also taken into another study, of human thymus T cells. Taken from the second paper: Donors were immunologically healthy infants undergoing open corrective cardiac surgery for congenital heart defects in Finland. Thymus tissue was collected as surgical resects that were removed during corrective cardiac surgery. Usage of V and J gene segments appeared to be biased in both the thymic and the peripheral blood repertoires. Highly overlapping thymic TCR repertoires among unrelated individuals were reported in the related research. The study used 7 or 8 infant thymus samples plus four related peripheral blood samples to characterize TCR alpha and beta repertoires. Donor ages ranging from about 7 to 250 days were recorded, and six or seven male and two female infants were included in the cohort. Thymocytes were mechanically released from the tissue and were stored as pellets of roughly 9-31 million cells at -70 degrees C. A QIAsymphony instrument was used to extract genomic DNA from frozen cell pellets. The immunoSEQ multiplex PCR assay was used to amplify the TCRB and TCRAD loci from a standardized amount of quality-controlled genomic DNA. Amplicons spanned the V(D)J region at a length sufficient to cover the CDR3 and identify V and J genes. The amplicons were sequenced on an Illumina platform via the commercial immunoSEQ service. Primer bias and sequencing errors were corrected as previously described, and TCRAD and TCRB definitions were based on the IMGT database. Analysis of the repertoires was done with immunoSEQ Analyzer 3.0 and VDJTools and included basic statistics, V/J segment usage, diversity estimates, rarefaction and pairwise overlap. To estimate diversity, the Chao1, ChaoE, Efron-Thisted, Shannon and inverse Simpson indices were applied, and diversity was also estimated on datasets down-sampled to the smallest sample. Repertoire overlap was assessed by strict matching of CDR3 nucleotide sequence, V gene and J gene, and clustering was done by Jaccard-based multidimensional scaling. On average, roughly 800,000 unique TCRB clonotypes were obtained from thymus samples, compared with 75,000 to 90,000 from blood samples.

What was sequenced was thymocytes. The clonotype was recovered from a girl under three years old with a congenital heart defect. Donor details come from another sample of the same person, matched by shared clones. The rearranged segments are TRBV9 and TRBJ2-1, with no confidently assigned D gene. The CDR3 region: CASSVEPTIGEQFF. The nucleotides are TGTGCCAGCAGCGTCGAGCCGACAATCGGTGAGCAGTTCTTC.